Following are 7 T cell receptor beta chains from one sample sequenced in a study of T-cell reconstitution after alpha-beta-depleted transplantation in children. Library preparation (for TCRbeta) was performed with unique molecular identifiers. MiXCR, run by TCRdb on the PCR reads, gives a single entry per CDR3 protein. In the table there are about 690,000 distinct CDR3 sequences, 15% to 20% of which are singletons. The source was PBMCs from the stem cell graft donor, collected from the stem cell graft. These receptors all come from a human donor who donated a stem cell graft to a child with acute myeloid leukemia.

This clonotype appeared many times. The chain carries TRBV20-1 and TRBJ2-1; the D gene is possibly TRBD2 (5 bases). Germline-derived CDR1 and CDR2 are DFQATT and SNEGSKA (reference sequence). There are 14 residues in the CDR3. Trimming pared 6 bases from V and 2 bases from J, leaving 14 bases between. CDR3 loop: CSARTGSPYNEQFF. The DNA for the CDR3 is TGCAGTGCCAGGACTGGGTCTCCCTACAATGAGCAGTTCTTC.

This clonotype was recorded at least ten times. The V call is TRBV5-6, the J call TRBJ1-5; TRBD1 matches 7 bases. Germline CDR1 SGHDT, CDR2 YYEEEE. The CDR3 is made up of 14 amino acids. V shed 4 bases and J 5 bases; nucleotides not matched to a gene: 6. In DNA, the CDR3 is TGTGCCAGCAGCCGTCGACAGGGTCATCAGCCCCAGCATTTT. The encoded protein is CASSRRQGHQPQHF.

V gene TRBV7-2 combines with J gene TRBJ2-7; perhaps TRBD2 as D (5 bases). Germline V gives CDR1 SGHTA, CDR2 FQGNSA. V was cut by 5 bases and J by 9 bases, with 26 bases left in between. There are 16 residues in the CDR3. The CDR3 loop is CASSLWTFPVDERQYF. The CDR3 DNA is TGTGCCAGCAGCCTCTGGACTTTCCCGGTCGACGAGCGGCAGTACTTC.

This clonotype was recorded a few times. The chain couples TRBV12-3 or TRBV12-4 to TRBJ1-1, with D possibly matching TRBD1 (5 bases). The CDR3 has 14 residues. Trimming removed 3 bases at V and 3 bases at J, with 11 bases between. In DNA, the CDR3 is TGTGCCAGCAGTTTCTTATCCAGGGACACTGAAGCTTTCTTT. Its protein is CASSFLSRDTEAFF.

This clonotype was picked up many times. CDR3 sequence: CASSLDYGGAGNEQFF. The CDR3 coding sequence is TGTGCCAGCAGTTTAGACTATGGGGGGGCCGGCAATGAGCAGTTCTTC. This chain links TRBV12-3 or TRBV12-4 with TRBJ2-1; possibly TRBD2 for D (7 bases). The CDR3 has 16 amino acids. The V end was cut by 1 base, the J end by 6 bases, with 16 bases between.

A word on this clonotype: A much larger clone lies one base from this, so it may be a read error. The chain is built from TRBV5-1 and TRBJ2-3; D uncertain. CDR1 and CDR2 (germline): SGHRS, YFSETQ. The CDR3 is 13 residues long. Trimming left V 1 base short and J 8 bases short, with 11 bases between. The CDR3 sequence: CASSLSTAVTQYF. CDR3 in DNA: TGCGCCAGCAGCTTGTCGACGGCAGTTACGCAGTATTTT.

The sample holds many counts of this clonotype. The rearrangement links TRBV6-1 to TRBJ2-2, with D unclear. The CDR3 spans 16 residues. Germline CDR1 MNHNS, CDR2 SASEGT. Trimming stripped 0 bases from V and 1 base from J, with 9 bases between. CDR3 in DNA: TGTGCCAGCAGTGAAGCGCTGGGCAGGAACACCGGGGAGCTGTTTTTT. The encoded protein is CASSEALGRNTGELFF.